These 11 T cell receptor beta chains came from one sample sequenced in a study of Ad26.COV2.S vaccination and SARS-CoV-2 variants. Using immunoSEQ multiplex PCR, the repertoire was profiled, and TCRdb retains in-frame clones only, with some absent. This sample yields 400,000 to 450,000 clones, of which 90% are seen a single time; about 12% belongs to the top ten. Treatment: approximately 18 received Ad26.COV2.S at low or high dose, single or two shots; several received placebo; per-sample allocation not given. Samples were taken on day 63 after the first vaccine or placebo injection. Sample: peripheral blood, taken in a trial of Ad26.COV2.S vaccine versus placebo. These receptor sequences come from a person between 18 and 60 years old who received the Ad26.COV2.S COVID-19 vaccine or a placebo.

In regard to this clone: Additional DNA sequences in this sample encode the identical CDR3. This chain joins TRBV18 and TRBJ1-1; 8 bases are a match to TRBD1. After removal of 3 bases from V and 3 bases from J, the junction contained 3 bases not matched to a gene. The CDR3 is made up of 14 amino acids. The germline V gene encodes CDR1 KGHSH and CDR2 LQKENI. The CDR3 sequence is CASSPQGADTEAFF. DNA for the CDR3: TGTGCCAGCTCACCGCAGGGGGCTGACACTGAAGCTTTCTTT. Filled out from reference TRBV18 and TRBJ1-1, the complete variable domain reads NAGVMQNPRHLVRRRGQEARLRCSPMKGHSHVYWYRQLPEEGLKFMVYLQKENIIDESGMPKERFSAEFPKEGPSILRIQQVVRGDSAAYFCASSPQGADTEAFFGQGTRLTVV.

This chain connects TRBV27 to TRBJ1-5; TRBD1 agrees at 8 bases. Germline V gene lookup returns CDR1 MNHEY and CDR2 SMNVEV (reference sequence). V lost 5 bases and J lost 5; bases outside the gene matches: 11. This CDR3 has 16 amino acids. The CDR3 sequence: CASSINGQGPHQPQHF. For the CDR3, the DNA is TGTGCCAGCAGTATAAACGGACAGGGTCCTCATCAGCCCCAGCATTTT.

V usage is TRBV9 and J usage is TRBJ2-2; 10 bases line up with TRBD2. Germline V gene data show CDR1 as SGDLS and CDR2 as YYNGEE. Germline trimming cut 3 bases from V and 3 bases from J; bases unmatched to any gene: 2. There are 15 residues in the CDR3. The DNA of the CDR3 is TGTGCCAGCAGCGCTAGCGGGAGACACACCGGGGAGCTGTTTTTT. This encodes CASSASGRHTGELFF. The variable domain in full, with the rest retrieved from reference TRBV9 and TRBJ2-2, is DSGVTQTPKHLITATGQRVTLRCSPRSGDLSVYWYQQSLDQGLQFLIQYYNGEERAKGNILERFSAQQFPDLHSELNLSSLELGDSALYFCASSASGRHTGELFFGEGSRLTVL.

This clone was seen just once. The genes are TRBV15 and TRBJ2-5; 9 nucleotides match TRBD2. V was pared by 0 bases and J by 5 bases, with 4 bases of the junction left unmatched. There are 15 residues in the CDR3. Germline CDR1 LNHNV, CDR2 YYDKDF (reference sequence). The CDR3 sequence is CATSRDSGRRETQYF. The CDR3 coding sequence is TGTGCCACCAGCAGAGATAGCGGGAGACGGGAGACCCAGTACTTC.

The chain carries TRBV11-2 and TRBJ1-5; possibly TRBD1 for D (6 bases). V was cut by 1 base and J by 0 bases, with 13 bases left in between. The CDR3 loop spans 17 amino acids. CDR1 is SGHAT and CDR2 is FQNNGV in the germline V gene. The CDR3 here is CASSLVRTAYSNQPQHF. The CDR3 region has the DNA TGTGCCAGCAGCTTAGTAAGGACAGCTTATAGCAATCAGCCCCAGCATTTT.

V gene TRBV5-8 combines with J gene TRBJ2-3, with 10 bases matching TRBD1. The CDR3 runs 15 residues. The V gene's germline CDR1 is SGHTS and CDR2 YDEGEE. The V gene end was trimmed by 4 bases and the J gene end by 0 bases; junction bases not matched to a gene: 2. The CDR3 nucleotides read TGTGCCAGCAGCCGGGGACAGGGGAGCACAGATACGCAGTATTTT. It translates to CASSRGQGSTDTQYF.

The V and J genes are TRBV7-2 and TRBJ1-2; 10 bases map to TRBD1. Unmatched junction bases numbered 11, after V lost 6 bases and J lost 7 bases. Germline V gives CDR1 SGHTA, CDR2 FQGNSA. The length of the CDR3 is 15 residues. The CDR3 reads CASRSTGTGALGYTF. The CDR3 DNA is TGTGCCAGCAGGTCAACCGGGACAGGGGCTCTTGGCTACACCTTC.

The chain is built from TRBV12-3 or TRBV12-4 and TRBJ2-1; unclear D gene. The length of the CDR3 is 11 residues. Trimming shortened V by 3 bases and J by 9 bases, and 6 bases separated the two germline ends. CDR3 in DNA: TGTGCCAGCAGTTTTGAAGTTGAGCAGTTCTTC. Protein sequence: CASSFEVEQFF.

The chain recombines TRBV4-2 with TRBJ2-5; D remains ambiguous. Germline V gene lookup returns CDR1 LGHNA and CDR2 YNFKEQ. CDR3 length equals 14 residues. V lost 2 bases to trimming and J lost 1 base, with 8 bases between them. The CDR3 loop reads CASSQKDSQETQYF. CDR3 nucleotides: TGTGCCAGCAGCCAAAAGGATAGCCAAGAGACCCAGTACTTC.

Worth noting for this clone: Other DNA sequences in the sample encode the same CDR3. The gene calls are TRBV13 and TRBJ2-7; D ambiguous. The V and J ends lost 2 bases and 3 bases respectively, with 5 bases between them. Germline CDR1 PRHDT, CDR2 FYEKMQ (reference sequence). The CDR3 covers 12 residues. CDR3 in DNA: TGTGCCAGCAGCTTACGAGGCTACGAGCAGTACTTC. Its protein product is CASSLRGYEQYF.

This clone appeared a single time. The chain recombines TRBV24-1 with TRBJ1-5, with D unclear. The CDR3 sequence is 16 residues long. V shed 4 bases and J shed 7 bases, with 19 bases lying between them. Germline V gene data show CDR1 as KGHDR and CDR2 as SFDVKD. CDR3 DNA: TGTGCCACCAGTGACTCGGACGGGATGGGTGGCCAGCCCCAGCATTTT. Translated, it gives CATSDSDGMGGQPQHF.